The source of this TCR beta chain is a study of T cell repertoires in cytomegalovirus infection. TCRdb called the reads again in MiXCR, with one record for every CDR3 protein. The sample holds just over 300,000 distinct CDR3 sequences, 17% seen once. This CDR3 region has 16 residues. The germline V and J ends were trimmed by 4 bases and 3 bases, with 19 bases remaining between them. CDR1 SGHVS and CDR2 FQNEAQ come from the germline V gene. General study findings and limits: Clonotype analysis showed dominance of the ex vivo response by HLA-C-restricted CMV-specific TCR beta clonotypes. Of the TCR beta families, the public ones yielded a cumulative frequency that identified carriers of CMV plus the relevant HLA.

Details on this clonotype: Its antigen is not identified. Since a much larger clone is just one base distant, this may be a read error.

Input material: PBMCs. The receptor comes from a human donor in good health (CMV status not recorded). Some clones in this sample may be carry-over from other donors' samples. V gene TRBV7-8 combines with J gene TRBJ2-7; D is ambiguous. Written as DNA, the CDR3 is TGTGCCAGCAGCTCAGGAACAGCGAATTCTTACTACGAGCAGTACTTC. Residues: CASSSGTANSYYEQYF. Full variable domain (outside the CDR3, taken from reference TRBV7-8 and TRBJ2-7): GAGVSQSPRYKVAKRGQDVALRCDPISGHVSLFWYQQALGQGPEFLTYFQNEAQLDKSGLPSDRFFAERPEGSVSTLKIQRTQQEDSAVYLCASSSGTANSYYEQYFGPGTRLTVT.